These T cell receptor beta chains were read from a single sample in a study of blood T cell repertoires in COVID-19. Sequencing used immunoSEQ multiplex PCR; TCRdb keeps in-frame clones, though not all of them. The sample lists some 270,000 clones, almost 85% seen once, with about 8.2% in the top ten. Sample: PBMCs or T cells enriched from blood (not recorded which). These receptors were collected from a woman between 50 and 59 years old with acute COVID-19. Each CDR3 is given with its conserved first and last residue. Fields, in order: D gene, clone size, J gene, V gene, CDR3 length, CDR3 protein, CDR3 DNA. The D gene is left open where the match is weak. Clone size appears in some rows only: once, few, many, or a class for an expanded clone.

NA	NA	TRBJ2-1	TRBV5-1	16	CASSLGWGRGGNEQFF	TGCGCCAGCAGCTTGGGCTGGGGCCGGGGAGGCAATGAGCAGTTCTTC
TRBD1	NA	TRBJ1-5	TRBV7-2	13	CASSSGQGVTQHF	TGTGCCAGCAGCTCGGGACAGGGGGTTACCCAGCATTTT
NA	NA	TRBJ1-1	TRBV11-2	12	CASSQARTEAFF	TGTGCCAGCAGCCAGGCCAGGACTGAAGCTTTCTTT
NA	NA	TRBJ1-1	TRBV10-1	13	CASRPGRGTEAFF	TGCGCCAGCAGACCCGGCCGGGGCACTGAAGCTTTCTTT
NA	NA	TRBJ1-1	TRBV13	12	CASSSDTSEAFF	TGTGCCAGCAGCTCAGATACCTCTGAAGCTTTCTTT
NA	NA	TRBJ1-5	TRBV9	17	CASSAESAVLGNQPQHF	TGTGCCAGCAGCGCCGAAAGCGCGGTTTTGGGCAATCAGCCCCAGCATTTT
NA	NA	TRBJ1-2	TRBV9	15	CASSAGGPTNYGYTF	TGTGCCAGCAGCGCAGGAGGGCCGACGAACTATGGCTACACCTTC
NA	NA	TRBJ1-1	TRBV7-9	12	CASSSLGTEAFF	TGTGCCAGCAGCTCCCTCGGCACTGAAGCTTTCTTT
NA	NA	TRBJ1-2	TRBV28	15	CASSRRQILTDGYTF	TGTGCCAGCAGTCGGCGACAAATCCTAACGGATGGCTACACCTTC
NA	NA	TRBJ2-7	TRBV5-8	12	CASSQGIYEQYF	TGTGCCAGCAGCCAGGGTATCTACGAGCAGTACTTC
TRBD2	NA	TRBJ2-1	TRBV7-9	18	CASSFLGTSGGAWNEQFF	TGTGCCAGCAGCTTCCTAGGGACTAGCGGGGGGGCCTGGAATGAGCAGTTCTTC
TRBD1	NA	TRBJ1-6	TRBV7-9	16	CASSSDPGQYNSPLHF	TGTGCCAGCAGTTCTGATCCGGGACAGTATAATTCACCCCTCCACTTT
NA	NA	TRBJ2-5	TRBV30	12	CAWSLARETQYF	TGTGCCTGGAGTTTGGCTAGAGAGACCCAGTACTTC
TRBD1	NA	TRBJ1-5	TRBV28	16	CASKPTGWYSNQPQHF	TGTGCCAGCAAGCCGACAGGGTGGTATAGCAATCAGCCCCAGCATTTT
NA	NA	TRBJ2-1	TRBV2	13	CASSEAEINEQFF	TGTGCCAGCAGTGAAGCCGAGATCAATGAGCAGTTCTTC
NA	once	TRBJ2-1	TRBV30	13	CAWSGTSYNEQFF	TGTGCCTGGTCCGGGACATCGTACAATGAGCAGTTCTTC